Below, 5 T cell receptor beta chains from the same sample are listed, as sequenced in a study of blood T cells in healthy people across ages (dated by TCRdb to the mid-2010s). Receptor libraries were prepared by 5' RACE. The sequencer listed for this sample is Illumina HiSeq 2500. The second PCR ran for roughly 6 to 11 cycles and used a J-beta primer mix along with a sample-barcoded 5' primer. TCRdb reworked the public reads: Q25 trimming with fastp, MiXCR clone assembly, productive beta chains retained. When rows share a CDR3 protein, they turn into one entry using the most common DNA and genes. The sample table holds about 640,000 distinct CDR3 sequences, of which roughly 50% were seen once. 30% to 40% of the sample is in the top ten clones. Specimen: blood. These receptors all stem from a man aged 55 to 69 in good health.

This clonotype was detected a few times. The chain couples TRBV7-2 to TRBJ2-7, with 7 bases that match TRBD2. Germline V lookup: CDR1 SGHTA, CDR2 FQGNSA. Trimming took 4 bases from V and 4 from J; bases not matched to a gene: 10. The CDR3 sequence is 15 residues long. The CDR3 region has the DNA TGTGCCAGCAGCTCGCGGGGGAGTCCTGGTTACGAGCAGTACTTC. Translating gives CASSSRGSPGYEQYF.

The chain links TRBV20-1 to TRBJ1-2, with D tentatively TRBD1 (6 bases). V lost 1 base and J 4 bases, leaving 13 bases between the germline ends. Germline values: CDR1 DFQATT, CDR2 SNEGSKA (reference sequence). This CDR3 is 14 amino acids long. This CDR3 reads CSARAPGDAYGYTF. CDR3 sequence (DNA): TGCAGTGCTAGAGCCCCAGGGGATGCCTATGGCTACACCTTC.

Here the CDR3 DNA reads TGCGCCAGCAGCCAAGAGCCGGGAACAGCAAACGCTGAGACCCAGTACTTC. It translates to CASSQEPGTANAETQYF. The gene calls are TRBV4-1 and TRBJ2-5, with a possible D match to TRBD2 (5 bases). In germline, CDR1 is MGHRA, CDR2 YSYEKL. The CDR3 is made up of 17 amino acids. V was cut by 0 bases and J by 5 bases, with 19 bases left in between.

In its sample, this clonotype was seen a few times. The rearrangement uses TRBV5-1 and TRBJ2-5, with no clear D. The CDR3 contains 12 residues. Trimming pared 5 bases from V and 5 bases from J, leaving 10 bases between. Germline values: CDR1 SGHRS, CDR2 YFSETQ. CDR3 coding DNA: TGCGCCAGCAGGGTAGCCATGGAGACCCAGTACTTC. Translation gives CASRVAMETQYF. The complete variable domain, with remaining parts taken from reference TRBV5-1 and TRBJ2-5, reads KAGVTQTPRYLIKTRGQQVTLSCSPISGHRSVSWYQQTPGQGLQFLFEYFSETQRNKGNFPGRFSGRQFSNSRSEMNVSTLELGDSALYLCASRVAMETQYFGPGTRLLVL.

The chain employs TRBV11-2 and TRBJ2-2; the D gene is possibly TRBD1 (6 bases). This CDR3 is built from 15 residues. The V end was cut by 5 bases, the J end by 4 bases, with 14 bases between. Germline V gene sequence: CDR1 SGHAT, CDR2 FQNNGV. CDR3 coding DNA: TGTGCCAGCAGCCCGACGACAGGTTTCACCGGGGAGCTGTTTTTT. Its translation: CASSPTTGFTGELFF. The full variable domain, in which reference TRBV11-2 and TRBJ2-2 provide the parts outside the CDR3, is EAGVAQSPRYKIIEKRQSVAFWCNPISGHATLYWYQQILGQGPKLLIQFQNNGVVDDSQLPKDRFSAERLKGVDSTLKIQPAKLEDSAVYLCASSPTTGFTGELFFGEGSRLTVL.